Following are 32 T cell receptor beta chains from one sample sequenced in a study of cytomegalovirus exposure and HLA in healthy donors. 60 Vbeta and 13 Jbeta primers were used in PCR. Generated by immunoSEQ multiplex PCR, the TCRdb table keeps only in-frame clones and is missing some. This table holds 150,000 to 200,000 clones, about 79% found once. Material: PBMCs. Source of these receptors: a female donor in good health and CMV-seronegative.

V gene TRBV10-3 combines with J gene TRBJ1-4; D remains unclear. V shed 7 bases and J shed 8 bases, with 14 bases lying between them. Germline CDR1 is ENHRY and CDR2 is SYGVKD. The CDR3 is made up of 13 amino acids. The CDR3 loop is CAIKGEVGEKLFF. In DNA, the CDR3 is TGTGCCATCAAGGGAGAGGTCGGGGAAAAACTGTTTTTT.

This sequence joins TRBV6-5 and TRBJ1-1, with D perhaps matching TRBD1 (6 bases). CDR3 length equals 11 residues. Trimming cost V 5 bases and J 8 bases, with 9 bases left between them. Germline V gene sequence: CDR1 MNHEY, CDR2 SVGAGI. The CDR3 nucleotides are TGTGCCAGCAGTCTTCAGGGGGAAGCTTTCTTT. Protein sequence: CASSLQGEAFF.

The V gene is TRBV6-6, the J gene TRBJ2-1; 7 bases match TRBD1. Germline CDR1 and CDR2: MNHNY and SVGAGI (reference sequence). Germline trimming cut 6 bases from V and 1 base from J; bases unmatched to any gene: 6. This CDR3 contains 15 residues. The CDR3 is CASSPDRWSYNEQFF. For the CDR3, the DNA is TGTGCCAGCAGCCCGGACAGGTGGTCCTACAATGAGCAGTTCTTC.

This clone appeared a few times. The V call is TRBV7-8, the J call TRBJ2-5; D not resolved. Matching the DNA end better, TRBJ2-7 makes the J call doubtful. This CDR3 has 14 amino acids. CDR1 and CDR2 (germline): SGHVS, FQNEAQ. The CDR3 DNA reads TGTGCCAGCAGCTTGCTTGAAGGTAACTACGAGCAGTACTTC. It encodes CASSLLEGNYEQYF.

This chain joins TRBV6-6 and TRBJ2-3, with D perhaps TRBD1 (6 bases). The CDR3 contains 16 residues. Deletions cut 5 bases from V and 0 bases from J, with 15 bases between. The germline gives CDR1 MNHNY, CDR2 SVGAGI (reference sequence). The CDR3 protein is CASSRPTGASTDTQYF. The CDR3 DNA reads as TGTGCCAGCAGTCGTCCGACAGGAGCTAGCACAGATACGCAGTATTTT.

The rearrangement links TRBV11-3 to TRBJ2-3; D remains ambiguous. Trimming removed 5 bases from V and 2 bases from J, with 14 bases in between. The CDR3 contains 15 residues. Germline loops: CDR1 SGHNT, CDR2 YENEEA. This CDR3 is CASSPRLGFTDTQYF. CDR3 sequence (DNA): TGTGCCAGCAGCCCGAGGTTGGGTTTCACAGATACGCAGTATTTT.

The V call is TRBV20-1, the J call TRBJ2-5; D is undetermined. With 0 bases removed from V and 13 bases from J, the gap between germline ends came to 9 bases. Germline-derived CDR1 and CDR2 are DFQATT and SNEGSKA (reference sequence). The CDR3 sequence is 10 residues long. For the CDR3, the DNA is TGCAGTGCTAGAGAACGGGTTGGGTACTTC. Residues: CSARERVGYF.

This clone showed up just once. V gene TRBV30 combines with J gene TRBJ1-1, with 8 nucleotides matching TRBD1. The length of the CDR3 is 14 residues. V gave up 3 bases and J gave up 5 bases; unmatched junction bases: 8. The V gene's germline CDR1 is GTSNPN and CDR2 SVGIG (reference sequence). The CDR3 loop is CAWSPGQGWTEAFF. Here the CDR3 DNA reads TGTGCCTGGAGCCCCGGACAGGGTTGGACTGAAGCTTTCTTT.

There are a few counts of this clone. The chain has TRBV9 and TRBJ2-2; 11 nucleotides agree with TRBD2. The trim removed 0 bases at V and 1 base at J, leaving 2 bases unmatched. Germline-derived CDR1 and CDR2 are SGDLS and YYNGEE. The CDR3 length is 17 residues. This CDR3 is CASSVGLAGGNTGELFF. DNA for the CDR3: TGTGCCAGCAGCGTAGGTCTAGCGGGAGGGAACACCGGGGAGCTGTTTTTT.

This chain joins TRBV10-3 and TRBJ1-6; maybe TRBD1 (6 bases). The germline V gene has CDR1 ENHRY and CDR2 SYGVKD. The CDR3 is 15 residues long. V was pared by 5 bases and J by 4 bases, with 12 bases between. CDR3: CAISPGEGYNSPLHF. The CDR3 coding sequence is TGTGCCATCAGTCCAGGGGAGGGGTATAATTCACCCCTCCACTTT.

This clone was detected only a few times. The chain employs TRBV7-2 and TRBJ1-3; D gene unclear. This CDR3 is built from 13 residues. V was clipped by 11 bases and J by 1 base, with 12 bases between them. Germline CDR1 and CDR2: SGHTA and FQGNSA. CDR3 in amino acids: CAAKRSSGNTIYF. The CDR3 DNA sequence: TGTGCCGCAAAGAGGAGTTCTGGAAACACCATATATTTT.

The gene calls are TRBV7-2 and TRBJ1-2; 8 nucleotides match TRBD1. Germline CDR1 SGHTA, CDR2 FQGNSA. Losses at the gene ends were 2 bases for V and 4 bases for J; bases not matched to a gene: 3. This CDR3 comprises 14 residues. CDR3 bases: TGTGCCAGCAGCTTAACAGGGGGAATCTATGGCTACACCTTC. Translating gives CASSLTGGIYGYTF.

This chain connects TRBV20-1 to TRBJ1-4; the D is unclear. This CDR3 has 11 amino acids. Germline CDR1 DFQATT, CDR2 SNEGSKA (reference sequence). The V end lost 4 bases, the J end lost 7 bases, and 7 bases lay between the germline ends. As DNA, the CDR3 is TGCAGTGCTACCGGGAGTGAAAAACTGTTTTTT. Its translation: CSATGSEKLFF.

The chain is built from TRBV5-3 and TRBJ2-5; D might be TRBD1 (6 bases). TRBV5-3 is filed as an ORF, its function uncertain. Between the trimmed V and J ends, which lost 1 base and 5 bases, there was a span of 9 bases. This CDR3 is 13 amino acids long. The CDR3 coding sequence is TGTGCCAGAAGCTTGAACAGGGACGAGACCCAGTACTTC. Amino acid sequence: CARSLNRDETQYF.

V gene TRBV7-3 combines with J gene TRBJ1-6, with 8 bases aligning to TRBD1. CDR3 length: 15 residues. Germline loops: CDR1 SGHTA, CDR2 FQGTGA. After removal of 5 bases from V and 9 bases from J, the junction contained 9 bases not matched to a gene. CDR3 DNA sequence: TGTGCCAGCAGCAACGGCAGGGGGCAAGGTTCACCCCTCCACTTT. It encodes CASSNGRGQGSPLHF.

The chain uses TRBV2 and TRBJ1-2, with 10 bases lining up with TRBD1. CDR1 and CDR2 from the germline V gene are SNHLY and FYNNEI. V trimming: 8 bases; J trimming: 7 bases; junction bases outside the gene matches: 4. The CDR3 is 12 residues long. The CDR3 coding sequence is TGTGCCAGCTGGACAGGGGGGGGTGGCTACACCTTC. Its translation: CASWTGGGGYTF. Together with reference TRBV2 and TRBJ1-2, the CDR3 gives the full variable domain: EPEVTQTPSHQVTQMGQEVILRCVPISNHLYFYWYRQILGQKVEFLVSFYNNEISEKSEIFDDQFSVERPDGSNFTLKIRSTKLEDSAMYFCASWTGGGGYTFGSGTRLTVV.

Comment on this clone: The junction and the germline gene differ at one end; a read error may be behind it. This chain uses TRBV30 with TRBJ2-4; 8 positions agree with TRBD1. This CDR3 spans 15 amino acids. CDR1 is GTSNPN, CDR2 SVGIG, per germline (reference sequence). CDR3 coding DNA: TGTGCCTGGAGTGGAAACAGGGGGGCCAAAAACAGTCAGTACTTC. It codes for CAWSGNRGAKNSQYF.

This clone was recorded only once. V gene TRBV4-2 combines with J gene TRBJ1-2, with a possible D match to TRBD1 (5 bases). Germline values: CDR1 LGHNA, CDR2 YNFKEQ. Trimming removed 0 bases at V and 0 bases at J, with 17 bases between. The CDR3 spans 18 residues. For the CDR3, the DNA is TGTGCCAGCAGCCAAGAGCCAACGGGCAGGGCCCCTAACTATGGCTACACCTTC. Translation: CASSQEPTGRAPNYGYTF.

The CDR3 loop reads CAWSGQEITIYF. CDR3 sequence (DNA): TGTGCCTGGAGTGGACAGGAAATCACCATATATTTT. The chain combines TRBV30 with TRBJ1-3, with D perhaps TRBD1 (6 bases). Deletions cut 1 base from V and 9 bases from J, with 10 bases between. Germline CDR1 and CDR2: GTSNPN and SVGIG (reference sequence). This CDR3 has 12 residues.

The rearrangement links TRBV2 to TRBJ1-2; 10 bases line up with TRBD1. Germline loops: CDR1 SNHLY, CDR2 FYNNEI. The CDR3 extends over 14 amino acids. V shed 6 bases and J 6 bases; nucleotides not matched to a gene: 7. CDR3 region: CASSSGTGVDGYTF. The CDR3 DNA sequence: TGTGCCAGCAGCTCCGGGACAGGGGTTGATGGCTACACCTTC.

The chain employs TRBV19 and TRBJ1-1, with 11 bases fitting TRBD1. With V trimmed by 3 bases and J by 4 bases, 1 base remained unmatched. The CDR3 runs to 14 residues. Germline V CDR1 and CDR2: LNHDA, SQIVND (reference sequence). CDR3 nucleotide sequence: TGTGCCAGTAGTATGGACAGGGGGCGCACTGAAGCTTTCTTT. Its protein is CASSMDRGRTEAFF.

The rearrangement joins TRBV10-3 to TRBJ1-6, with TRBD1 matching over 8 bases. The CDR3 has 15 amino acids. V was pared by 6 bases and J by 6 bases, with 7 bases of the junction left unmatched. Germline V gene lookup returns CDR1 ENHRY and CDR2 SYGVKD. The CDR3 region has the DNA TGTGCCATCAGCCCCAGGGGGCTAAGTAATTCACCCCTCCACTTT. Translating gives CAISPRGLSNSPLHF.

V and J are TRBV7-2 and TRBJ1-1, with 8 bases fitting TRBD1. This CDR3 is 17 amino acids long. The germline gives CDR1 SGHTA, CDR2 FQGNSA. V shed 5 bases, J shed 2 bases, and the junction held 13 bases outside the gene matches. The CDR3 sequence: CASSPRTGLGRNTEAFF. In DNA, the CDR3 is TGTGCCAGCAGCCCCCGGACAGGGTTAGGCAGAAACACTGAAGCTTTCTTT.

The rearrangement links TRBV9 to TRBJ2-5, with a weak D call TRBD2 (5 bases). CDR3 length: 13 residues. Trimming stripped 6 bases from V and 5 bases from J, with 14 bases between. Germline V gene data show CDR1 as SGDLS and CDR2 as YYNGEE. CDR3 protein: CASTPRDGETQYF. CDR3 in DNA: TGTGCCAGCACCCCACGGGATGGGGAGACCCAGTACTTC.

The gene calls are TRBV19 and TRBJ2-7; 10 bases align to TRBD1. The CDR3 extends over 11 amino acids. Germline values: CDR1 LNHDA, CDR2 SQIVND (reference sequence). Losses at the gene ends were 8 bases for V and 7 bases for J; bases not matched to a gene: 2. CDR3 in amino acids: CASEGQGEQYF. Written as DNA, the CDR3 is TGTGCCAGTGAGGGACAGGGGGAGCAGTACTTC.

The V and J genes are TRBV23-1 and TRBJ2-5, with 7 positions matching TRBD1. TRBV23-1 is filed as an ORF, its function uncertain. The V and J ends lost 2 bases and 2 bases, in that order; junction bases with no gene match: 11. The CDR3 contains 17 residues. DNA of the CDR3: TGCGCCAGCAGTCAAAATCCACAGGGGAAAGGGCAAGAGACCCAGTACTTC. Its translation: CASSQNPQGKGQETQYF.

This clone was detected once. The chain joins TRBV11-2 to TRBJ2-7; D remains ambiguous. The germline CDR1 and CDR2 sequences are SGHAT and FQNNGV. Between the trimmed V and J ends, which lost 2 bases and 5 bases, there was a span of 16 bases. The CDR3 length is 15 residues. The CDR3 is CASSLSVRGFHEQYF. The DNA of the CDR3 is TGTGCCAGCAGCTTATCCGTGAGAGGATTTCACGAGCAGTACTTC.

This chain connects TRBV14 to TRBJ2-7; TRBD2 matches at 7 bases. The CDR3 sequence is 16 residues long. Germline V gene lookup returns CDR1 SGHDN and CDR2 FVKESK. V lost 0 bases, J lost 6 bases, and 11 bases stayed unmatched. CDR3 loop: CASSQDRLAPICEQYF. The CDR3, as DNA: TGTGCCAGCAGCCAAGATCGACTAGCCCCTATCTGCGAGCAGTACTTC. Using reference TRBV14 and TRBJ2-7 for the parts outside the CDR3, the full variable domain is EAGVTQFPSHSVIEKGQTVTLRCDPISGHDNLYWYRRVMGKEIKFLLHFVKESKQDESGMPNNRFLAERTGGTYSTLKVQPAELEDSGVYFCASSQDRLAPICEQYFGPGTRLTVT.

V is TRBV7-2 and J is TRBJ2-1; TRBD2 agrees at 10 bases. CDR3 size: 16 residues. Unmatched junction bases numbered 6, after V lost 5 bases and J lost 2 bases. The germline CDR1 and CDR2 sequences are SGHTA and FQGNSA. The CDR3 DNA is TGTGCCAGCAGCAACAGCGGGGGGGCCGCCTACAATGAGCAGTTCTTC. Translation gives CASSNSGGAAYNEQFF.

This chain connects TRBV4-2 to TRBJ1-2; D call uncertain. The CDR3 has 14 residues. The V gene lost 4 bases and the J gene lost 3 bases, with 12 bases spanning the gap. Germline V gene sequence: CDR1 LGHNA, CDR2 YNFKEQ. The CDR3 nucleotides read TGTGCCAGCAGCCCTGGAGGGTCACACTATGGCTACACCTTC. Its protein is CASSPGGSHYGYTF.

The V gene is TRBV7-5, the J gene TRBJ2-7; TRBD1, the D gene given by the table, was not confirmed from the DNA. TRBV7-5 is deemed a pseudogene. The CDR3 is 16 amino acids. The CDR3 region is CVRSLPRQVPSYEQYF. The CDR3 nucleotides are TGTGTCAGAAGCTTACCGCGACAGGTCCCTTCCTACGAGCAGTACTTC.

This clone was seen just once. This chain connects TRBV9 to TRBJ2-7; no clear D. Germline V gene lookup returns CDR1 SGDLS and CDR2 YYNGEE. CDR3 size: 13 residues. With 6 bases removed from V and 8 bases from J, the gap between germline ends came to 18 bases. CDR3 sequence reads: CASTIVKRLQQYF. The CDR3 coding sequence is TGTGCCAGCACCATTGTAAAGAGACTGCAGCAGTACTTC.